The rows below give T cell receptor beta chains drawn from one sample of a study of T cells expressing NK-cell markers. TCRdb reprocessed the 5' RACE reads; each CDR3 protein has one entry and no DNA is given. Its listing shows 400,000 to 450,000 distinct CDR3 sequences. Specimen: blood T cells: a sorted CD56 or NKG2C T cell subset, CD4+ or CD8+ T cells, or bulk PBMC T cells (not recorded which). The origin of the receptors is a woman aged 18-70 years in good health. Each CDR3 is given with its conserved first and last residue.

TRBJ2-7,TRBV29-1,CSVRSGGGYEQYF
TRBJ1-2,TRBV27,CASSRTLVAGGYTF
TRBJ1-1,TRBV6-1,CASSEPSARGNTEAFF
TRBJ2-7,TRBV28,CASSFAATYEQYF
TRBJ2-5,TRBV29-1,CSVRQGTETQYF
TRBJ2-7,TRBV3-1,CASSQDSGLPLISLNGAVYF
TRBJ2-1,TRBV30,CAWLSLAGGANEQFF
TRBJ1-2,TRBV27,CASSLLVGYGYTF
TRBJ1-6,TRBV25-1,CASSPGSPLHF
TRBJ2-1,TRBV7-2,CASSTTRDSNEQFF
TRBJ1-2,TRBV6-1,CASSRESTYGYTF
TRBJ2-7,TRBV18,CASSQSLAGISYEQYF
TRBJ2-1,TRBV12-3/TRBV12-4,CASSLVSAGGKNEQFF
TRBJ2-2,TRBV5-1,CASSLQAGGTGELFF
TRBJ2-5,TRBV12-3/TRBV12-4,CASSPWTSGQETQYF
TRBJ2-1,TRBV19,CASIETSGLYNEQFF
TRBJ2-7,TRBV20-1,CSARGQGALYEQYF
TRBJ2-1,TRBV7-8,CASSARDRTNNEQFF
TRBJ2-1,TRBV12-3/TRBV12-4,CASSLDSYNEQFF
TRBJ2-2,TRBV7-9,CASSLAPAGGDTGELFF
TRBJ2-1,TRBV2,CASSRQGAHDQFF
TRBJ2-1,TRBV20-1,CSARDPAGHGDEQFF
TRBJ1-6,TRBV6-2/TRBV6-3,CASSSVVPSNSPLHF
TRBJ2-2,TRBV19,CASNTGSTGELFF
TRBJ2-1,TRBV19,CASRSPTGHRSYNEQFF
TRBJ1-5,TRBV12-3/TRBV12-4,CASSFGQGANQPQHF
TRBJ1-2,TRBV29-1,CSVFRDTHFRF
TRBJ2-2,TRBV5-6,CASSPRGVPGELFF
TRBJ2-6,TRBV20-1,CSASPGGYGANVLTF
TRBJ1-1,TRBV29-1,CSPYPNRGGEAFF
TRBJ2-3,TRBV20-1,CSAGGIHPDTQYF
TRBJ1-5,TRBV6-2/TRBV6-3,CASKGTNQPQHF